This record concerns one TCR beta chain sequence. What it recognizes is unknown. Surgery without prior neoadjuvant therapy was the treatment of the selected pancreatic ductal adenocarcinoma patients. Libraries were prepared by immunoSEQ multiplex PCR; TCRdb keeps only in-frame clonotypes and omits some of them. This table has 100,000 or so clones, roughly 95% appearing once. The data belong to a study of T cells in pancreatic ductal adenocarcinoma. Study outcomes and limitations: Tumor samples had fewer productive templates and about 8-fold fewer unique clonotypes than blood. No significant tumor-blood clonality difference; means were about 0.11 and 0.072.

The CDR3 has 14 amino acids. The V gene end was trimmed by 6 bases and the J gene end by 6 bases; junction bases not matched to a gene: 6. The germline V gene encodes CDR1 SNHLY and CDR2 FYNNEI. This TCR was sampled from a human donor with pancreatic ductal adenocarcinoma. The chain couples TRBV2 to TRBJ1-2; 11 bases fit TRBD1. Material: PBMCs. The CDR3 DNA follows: TGTGCCAGCAGGGGGACAGGGGGAGTTAATGGCTACACCTTC. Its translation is CASRGTGGVNGYTF.